Listed here are 21 T cell receptor beta chains from one sample, sequenced in a study of OX40 agonist ivuxolimab in advanced cancers. The data were produced by immunoSEQ multiplex PCR, yet TCRdb's version contains in-frame clones alone and is incomplete. This table has over 75,000 clones, about 90% appearing once. Here the sequenced sample was CD4+ or CD8+ T cells sorted from blood, taken in a trial of the OX40 agonist ivuxolimab. The receptors derive from an adult with an advanced solid tumor such as melanoma, head and neck, liver or kidney cancer.

J is TRBJ1-1 and V is TRBV30; possibly TRBD1 for D (6 bases). The germline gives CDR1 GTSNPN, CDR2 SVGIG (reference sequence). CDR3 size: 15 residues. V was pared by 2 bases and J by 0 bases, with 13 bases between. The CDR3 spells CAWSWAGDMNTEAFF. CDR3 nucleotides: TGTGCCTGGAGTTGGGCAGGGGACATGAACACTGAAGCTTTCTTT.

CDR3 protein: CAWSDGLLSANYGYTF. The CDR3 DNA reads as TGTGCCTGGAGTGACGGTTTATTGAGCGCTAACTATGGCTACACCTTC. The chain has TRBV30 and TRBJ1-2; the D is unclear. CDR1 and CDR2 (germline): GTSNPN, SVGIG (reference sequence). V was shortened by 1 base and J by 0 bases, with 15 bases between the two germline ends. The CDR3 extends over 16 amino acids.

The chain recombines TRBV6-5 with TRBJ2-1, with TRBD2 matching over 7 bases. V trimming: 8 bases; J trimming: 2 bases; junction bases outside the gene matches: 3. This CDR3 has 13 residues. Germline CDR1 is MNHEY and CDR2 is SVGAGI. The CDR3 bases are TGTGCCAGCGGGACTACCCCCTACAATGAGCAGTTCTTC. Its translation: CASGTTPYNEQFF.

J is TRBJ2-2 and V is TRBV6-6, with 10 bases fitting TRBD1. With 6 bases clipped from V and 1 base from J, the junction kept 2 bases outside the gene matches. CDR1 and CDR2 from the germline V gene are MNHNY and SVGAGI (reference sequence). The CDR3 runs 15 residues. DNA for the CDR3: TGTGCCAGCAGAGGGACAGGGGAGAACACCGGGGAGCTGTTTTTT. It yields the protein CASRGTGENTGELFF.

The chain links TRBV18 to TRBJ2-7, with D perhaps matching TRBD1 or TRBD2 (6 bases each). CDR3 length: 14 residues. The germline gives CDR1 KGHSH, CDR2 LQKENI. The V end lost 4 bases, the J end lost 5 bases, and 15 bases lay between the germline ends. The CDR3 loop is CASSRRGYLNEQYF. In DNA, the CDR3 is TGTGCCAGCTCACGGAGGGGGTATCTCAACGAGCAGTACTTC.

With respect to this clone: Other nucleotide sequences in the sample specify the same CDR3. The chain links TRBV7-2 to TRBJ1-4; the D is unclear. The CDR3 has 15 amino acids. Trimming left V 1 base short and J 8 bases short, with 14 bases between. Germline V gives CDR1 SGHTA, CDR2 FQGNSA. CDR3 amino acids: CASSLVGGSGEKLFF. Here the CDR3 DNA reads TGTGCCAGCAGCTTAGTCGGAGGGAGTGGCGAAAAACTGTTTTTT.

This chain joins TRBV28 and TRBJ2-7, with TRBD2 matching over 10 bases. Germline CDR1 is MDHEN and CDR2 is SYDVKM. After removal of 3 bases from V and 2 bases from J, the junction contained 4 bases not matched to a gene. This CDR3 has 15 amino acids. The CDR3 reads CASSFSLAGAYEQYF. CDR3 bases: TGTGCCAGCAGTTTTAGTCTAGCGGGGGCCTACGAGCAGTACTTC.

The chain links TRBV10-3 to TRBJ2-7, with TRBD1 matching 9 bases. The CDR3 is 15 residues long. The V and J ends lost 7 bases and 0 bases, in that order; junction bases with no gene match: 7. Germline V gives CDR1 ENHRY, CDR2 SYGVKD. Here the CDR3 DNA reads TGTGCCATCAAGCATGACAGGGGGTCCTCCTACGAGCAGTACTTC. It specifies CAIKHDRGSSYEQYF.

The genes are TRBV30 and TRBJ1-6; 10 nucleotides align to TRBD1. The CDR3 has 14 residues. Germline V gene sequence: CDR1 GTSNPN, CDR2 SVGIG (reference sequence). The V segment lost 2 bases and the J segment 11 bases; nucleotides outside the gene matches: 6. CDR3 sequence: CAWSLGQGVAPLHF. In DNA form, the CDR3 reads TGTGCCTGGAGTCTAGGACAGGGGGTGGCACCCCTCCACTTT.

The chain employs TRBV2 and TRBJ2-2; TRBD1 matches 10 bases. The J segment lost 7 bases and the V segment lost 6 bases, leaving 8 bases of the junction unmatched. The CDR3 runs to 15 residues. Per germline, CDR1 SNHLY and CDR2 FYNNEI. This chain's CDR3 is CASRKGQGWIGELFF. In DNA, the CDR3 is TGTGCCAGCAGAAAGGGACAGGGGTGGATCGGGGAGCTGTTTTTT.

The chain is built from TRBV4-1 and TRBJ1-3; D call uncertain. In germline, CDR1 is MGHRA, CDR2 YSYEKL. The V and J ends lost 0 bases and 0 bases respectively, with 12 bases between them. There are 17 residues in the CDR3. CDR3 sequence reads: CASSQDLGRFSGNTIYF. Here the CDR3 DNA reads TGCGCCAGCAGCCAAGATCTCGGGCGGTTCTCTGGAAACACCATATATTTT.

The rearrangement uses TRBV11-2 and TRBJ2-1; 7 bases agree with TRBD2. After removal of 7 bases from V and 0 bases from J, the junction contained 18 bases not matched to a gene. Germline V lookup: CDR1 SGHAT, CDR2 FQNNGV. This CDR3 region has 19 residues. The CDR3 DNA reads TGTGCCAGCACCCCGCCGGGGAGGCCTAGCGGTAACTCCTACAATGAGCAGTTCTTC. As protein: CASTPPGRPSGNSYNEQFF.

The chain joins TRBV27 to TRBJ1-2; 7 bases align to TRBD1. The trim removed 6 bases at V and 4 bases at J, leaving 5 bases unmatched. The V gene's germline CDR1 is MNHEY and CDR2 SMNVEV (reference sequence). The CDR3 has 13 residues. CDR3 residues: CASRLRDSYGYTF. The CDR3 DNA follows: TGTGCCAGCAGGCTCCGGGACAGCTATGGCTACACCTTC.

The rearrangement links TRBV7-6 to TRBJ2-1; tentatively, D is TRBD2 (6 bases). The germline V gene has CDR1 SGHVS and CDR2 FNYEAQ. Trimming took off 2 bases at V and 0 bases at J, with 11 bases between the two ends. The CDR3 is 16 residues long. CDR3 nucleotides: TGTGCCAGCAGCTTATTGTTAGCGGCCTCCTACAATGAGCAGTTCTTC. Amino acids: CASSLLLAASYNEQFF.

The chain uses TRBV19 and TRBJ1-5; 9 bases are shared with TRBD1. CDR1 and CDR2 (germline): LNHDA, SQIVND (reference sequence). The CDR3 totals 18 residues. V lost 5 bases and J lost 0; bases outside the gene matches: 11. The CDR3 reads CASSHPGTGSLSNQPQHF. CDR3 DNA sequence: TGTGCCAGTAGTCACCCCGGGACAGGGTCCCTTAGCAATCAGCCCCAGCATTTT.

The rearrangement joins TRBV6-6 to TRBJ2-7; D may be TRBD1 or TRBD2 (5 bases each). Looked up from germline, CDR1 is MNHNY and CDR2 is SVGAGI (reference sequence). V lost 5 bases to trimming and J lost 2 bases, with 13 bases between them. CDR3 length: 14 amino acids. The CDR3 region is CASSGTRVPYEQYF. In DNA form, the CDR3 reads TGTGCCAGCAGTGGGACCAGGGTTCCCTACGAGCAGTACTTC.

This chain uses TRBV29-1 with TRBJ1-1; weak D call: TRBD1 (6 bases). Germline V gives CDR1 SQVTM, CDR2 ANQGSEA. This CDR3 is 16 amino acids long. V lost 3 bases to trimming and J lost 0 bases, with 17 bases between them. CDR3 nucleotides: TGCAGCGTTGATGGACAGATAAATGACATGAACACTGAAGCTTTCTTT. It codes for CSVDGQINDMNTEAFF.

This chain joins TRBV29-1 and TRBJ1-1; weak D call: TRBD1 (6 bases). The CDR3 spans 11 residues. The germline CDR1 and CDR2 sequences are SQVTM and ANQGSEA. Trimming took 7 bases from V and 5 from J, leaving 11 bases between them. The CDR3 sequence: CSAKTGTEAFF. Here the CDR3 DNA reads TGCAGCGCAAAGACAGGAACTGAAGCTTTCTTT.

The CDR3 nucleotides are TGTGCCAGCAGACAGAGACTAGCGGACAATGAGCAGTTCTTC. Translating it yields CASRQRLADNEQFF. V and J are TRBV6-5 and TRBJ2-1; TRBD2 matches 9 bases. The CDR3 covers 14 residues. Per germline, CDR1 MNHEY and CDR2 SVGAGI. V was pared by 6 bases and J by 5 bases, with 5 bases of the junction left unmatched.

Here the CDR3 DNA reads TGTGCCAGCAGGGGTGGAATAATAGCCAAAAACATTCAGTACTTC. Amino acid sequence: CASRGGIIAKNIQYF. The V gene is TRBV14, the J gene TRBJ2-4; D is undetermined. V lost 6 bases and J 0 bases, leaving 12 bases between the germline ends. There are 15 residues in the CDR3. CDR1 SGHDN and CDR2 FVKESK come from the germline V gene.

V and J are TRBV20-1 and TRBJ1-2, with D perhaps TRBD1 (5 bases). Germline V lookup: CDR1 DFQATT, CDR2 SNEGSKA (reference sequence). The CDR3 is 11 residues long. V lost 6 bases and J 3 bases, leaving 8 bases between the germline ends. As DNA, the CDR3 is TGCAGTGCGGGGACGGACTATGGCTACACCTTC. It specifies CSAGTDYGYTF.